This T cell receptor beta chain comes out of a study of blood T cell repertoires in COVID-19. Study information: COVID-19 samples, acute and convalescent, were from the United States, Italy and Spain.

Libraries were prepared by immunoSEQ multiplex PCR; TCRdb keeps only in-frame clonotypes and omits some of them. The data show fewer than 350,000 clones, with about 76% seen just once and around 3% held by the top ten. Trimming cost V 0 bases and J 1 base, with 6 bases left between them. CDR1 is MNHEY, CDR2 SMNVEV, per germline (reference sequence). This CDR3 is built from 14 residues. The sequencing sample was made of peripheral blood. The clonotype comes from a woman aged 60-75 years with active or convalescent COVID-19. The chain has TRBV27 and TRBJ1-1, with D unresolved. CDR3 protein: CASSLSRRNTEAFF. For the CDR3, the DNA is TGTGCCAGCAGTTTATCGCGGCGGAACACTGAAGCTTTCTTT.